Reported below is one TCR beta chain. The V end lost 7 bases, the J end lost 7 bases, and 20 bases lay between the germline ends. The CDR3 spans 14 residues. CDR1 and CDR2 (germline): MDHEN, SYDVKM. This specimen comes from a study of shared clonotypes between healthy human individuals. TCRdb keeps only in-frame clones here, not all; method: immunoSEQ multiplex PCR. The table records some 1,600,000 clones, approximately 98% of them present only once. The specimen was naive CD4+ T cells sorted from blood. The subset here: CD45RA+ positively selected. The chain has TRBV28 and TRBJ2-7; D might be TRBD1 or TRBD2, each matching 5 bases. The TCR comes from a man in his thirties or forties in good health. This CDR3 is CASKERASWGEQYF. CDR3 bases: TGTGCCAGCAAGGAAAGAGCTAGCTGGGGGGAGCAGTACTTC.